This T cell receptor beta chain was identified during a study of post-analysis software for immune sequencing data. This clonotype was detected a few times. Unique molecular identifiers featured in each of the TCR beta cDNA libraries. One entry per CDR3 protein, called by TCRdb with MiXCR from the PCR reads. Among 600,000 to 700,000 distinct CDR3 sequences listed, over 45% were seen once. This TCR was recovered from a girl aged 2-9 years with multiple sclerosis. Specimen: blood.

The DNA for the CDR3 is TGCAGTGCTAGAGATCAACTAGCGAGCTCCTACGAGCAGTACTTC. Amino acid sequence: CSARDQLASSYEQYF. This chain links TRBV20-1 with TRBJ2-7; 7 positions match TRBD2. Germline loops: CDR1 DFQATT, CDR2 SNEGSKA (reference sequence). The CDR3 totals 15 residues. With 0 bases clipped from V and 0 bases from J, the junction kept 5 bases outside the gene matches.